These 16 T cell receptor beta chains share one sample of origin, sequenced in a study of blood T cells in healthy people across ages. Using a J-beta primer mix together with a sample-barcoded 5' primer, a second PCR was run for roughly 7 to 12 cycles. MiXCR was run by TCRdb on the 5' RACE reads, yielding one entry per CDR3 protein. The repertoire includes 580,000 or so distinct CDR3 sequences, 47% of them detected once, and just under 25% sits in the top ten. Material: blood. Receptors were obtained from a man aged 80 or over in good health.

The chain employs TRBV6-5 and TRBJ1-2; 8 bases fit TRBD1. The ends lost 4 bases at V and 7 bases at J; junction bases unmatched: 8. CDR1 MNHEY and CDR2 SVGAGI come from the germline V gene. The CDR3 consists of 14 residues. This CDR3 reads CASSLGQAPAGYTF. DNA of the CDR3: TGTGCCAGCAGTTTGGGACAGGCTCCAGCTGGCTACACCTTC.

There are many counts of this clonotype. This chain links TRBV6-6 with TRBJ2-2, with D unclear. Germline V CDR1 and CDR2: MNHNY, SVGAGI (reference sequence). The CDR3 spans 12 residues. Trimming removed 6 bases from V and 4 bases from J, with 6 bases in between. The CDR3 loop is CASSQPTGELFF. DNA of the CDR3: TGTGCCAGCAGCCAGCCCACCGGGGAGCTGTTTTTT.

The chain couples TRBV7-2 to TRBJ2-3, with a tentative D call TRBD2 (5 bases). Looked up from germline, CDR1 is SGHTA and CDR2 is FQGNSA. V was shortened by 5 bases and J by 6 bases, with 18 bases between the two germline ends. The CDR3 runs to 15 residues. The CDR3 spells CASSPRRGSDDTQYF. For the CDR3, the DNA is TGTGCCAGCAGCCCCCGGAGAGGGAGCGACGATACGCAGTATTTT. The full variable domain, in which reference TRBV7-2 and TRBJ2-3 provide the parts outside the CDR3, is GAGVSQSPSNKVTEKGKDVELRCDPISGHTALYWYRQSLGQGLEFLIYFQGNSAPDKSGLPSDRFSAERTGGSVSTLTIQRTQQEDSAVYLCASSPRRGSDDTQYFGPGTRLTVL.

The DNA of the CDR3 is TGTGCCATCAGTGATGCGGGCGCAGAGACCCAGTACTTC. It yields the protein CAISDAGAETQYF. The chain carries TRBV10-3 and TRBJ2-5, with D possibly TRBD2 on 5 matching bases. The CDR3 consists of 13 residues. The V end was cut by 3 bases, the J end by 4 bases, with 9 bases between. Per germline, CDR1 ENHRY and CDR2 SYGVKD.

The CDR3 protein is CASRYGKLGLGEQFF. For the CDR3, the DNA is TGTGCCAGCAGATACGGGAAGCTGGGTTTGGGTGAGCAGTTCTTC. The chain has TRBV12-3 or TRBV12-4 and TRBJ2-1, with D maybe TRBD2 (5 bases). V gave up 6 bases and J gave up 9 bases, with 21 bases separating them. This CDR3 is 15 amino acids long.

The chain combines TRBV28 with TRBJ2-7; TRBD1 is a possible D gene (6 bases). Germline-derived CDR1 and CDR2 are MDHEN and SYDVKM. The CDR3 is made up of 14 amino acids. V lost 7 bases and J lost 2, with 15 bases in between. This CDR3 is CASIKSSGAYEQYF. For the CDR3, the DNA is TGTGCCAGCATAAAATCCTCAGGGGCCTACGAGCAGTACTTC.

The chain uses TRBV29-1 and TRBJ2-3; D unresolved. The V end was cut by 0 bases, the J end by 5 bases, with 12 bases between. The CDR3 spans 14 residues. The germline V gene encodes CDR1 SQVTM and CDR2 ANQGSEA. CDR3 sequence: CSVEDLRAGDTQYF. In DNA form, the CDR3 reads TGCAGCGTTGAAGATCTTAGGGCCGGAGATACGCAGTATTTT.

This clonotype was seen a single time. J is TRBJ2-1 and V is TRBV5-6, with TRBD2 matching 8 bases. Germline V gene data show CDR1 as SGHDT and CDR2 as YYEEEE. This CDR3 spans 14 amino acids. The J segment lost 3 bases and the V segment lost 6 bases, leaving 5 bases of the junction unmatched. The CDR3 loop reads CASTPAGDYNEQFF. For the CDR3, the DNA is TGTGCCAGCACCCCAGCGGGAGACTACAATGAGCAGTTCTTC.

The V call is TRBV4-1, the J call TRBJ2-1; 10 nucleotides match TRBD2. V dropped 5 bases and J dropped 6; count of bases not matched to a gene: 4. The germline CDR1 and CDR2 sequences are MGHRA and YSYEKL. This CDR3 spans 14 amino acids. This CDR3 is CASSFRTSGNEQFF. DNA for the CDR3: TGCGCCAGCAGCTTCCGGACTAGCGGCAATGAGCAGTTCTTC.

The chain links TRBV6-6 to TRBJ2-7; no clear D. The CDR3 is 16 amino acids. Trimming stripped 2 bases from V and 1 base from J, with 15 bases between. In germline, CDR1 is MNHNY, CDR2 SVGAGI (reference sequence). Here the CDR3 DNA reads TGTGCCAGCAGTTACAGGACCAGCGCCAGTTCCTACGAGCAGTACTTC. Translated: CASSYRTSASSYEQYF.

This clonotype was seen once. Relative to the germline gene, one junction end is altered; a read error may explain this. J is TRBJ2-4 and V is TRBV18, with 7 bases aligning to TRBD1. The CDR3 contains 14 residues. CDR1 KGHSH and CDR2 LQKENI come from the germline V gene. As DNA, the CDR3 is TGTGCCAGCTCACCAGGGACAGCCAAAAGCATTCAGTACTTC. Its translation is CASSPGTAKSIQYF.

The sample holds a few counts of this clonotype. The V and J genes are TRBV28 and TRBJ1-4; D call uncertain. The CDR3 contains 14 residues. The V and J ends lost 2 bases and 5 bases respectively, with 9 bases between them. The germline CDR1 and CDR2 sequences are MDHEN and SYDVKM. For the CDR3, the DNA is TGTGCCAGCAGTTTAGGAGGGAACAATGAAAAACTGTTTTTT. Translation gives CASSLGGNNEKLFF.

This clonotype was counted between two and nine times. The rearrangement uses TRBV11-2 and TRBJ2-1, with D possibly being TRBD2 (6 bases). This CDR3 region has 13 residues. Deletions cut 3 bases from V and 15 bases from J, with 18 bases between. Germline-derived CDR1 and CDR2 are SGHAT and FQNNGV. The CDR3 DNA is TGTGCCAGCAGCTTCATAGTGGAGGGATTCGGGTTCTTC. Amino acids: CASSFIVEGFGFF.

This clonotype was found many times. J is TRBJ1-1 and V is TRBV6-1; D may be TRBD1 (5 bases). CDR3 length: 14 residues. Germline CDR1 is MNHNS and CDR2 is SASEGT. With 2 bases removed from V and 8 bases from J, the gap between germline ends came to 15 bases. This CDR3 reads CASSEQGQPSEAFF. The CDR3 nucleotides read TGTGCCAGCAGTGAACAGGGTCAACCGAGCGAAGCTTTCTTT.

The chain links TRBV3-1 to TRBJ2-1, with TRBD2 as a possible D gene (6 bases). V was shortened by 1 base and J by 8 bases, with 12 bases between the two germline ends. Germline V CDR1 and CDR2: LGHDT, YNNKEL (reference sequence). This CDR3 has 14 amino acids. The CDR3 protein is CASSQGQGGDEQFF. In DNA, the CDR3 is TGTGCCAGCAGCCAAGGCCAGGGAGGCGATGAGCAGTTCTTC.

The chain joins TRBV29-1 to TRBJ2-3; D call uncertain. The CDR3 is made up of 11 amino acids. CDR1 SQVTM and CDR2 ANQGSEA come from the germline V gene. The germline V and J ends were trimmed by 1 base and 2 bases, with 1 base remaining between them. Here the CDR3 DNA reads TGCAGCGTTGAAGTCACAGATACGCAGTATTTT. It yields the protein CSVEVTDTQYF.